These 15 T cell receptor beta chains came from one sample sequenced in a study of blood T cells in healthy people across ages. Sample-barcoded 5' priming and a J-beta primer mix drove a second PCR of about 6 to 12 cycles. TCRdb re-derived calls from the 5' RACE reads in MiXCR, one entry per CDR3 protein. Of 700,000 to 900,000 distinct CDR3 sequences in the sample, roughly 50% were seen once. Sequenced: blood. The origin of the receptors is a man at least 80 years old in good health.

The chain recombines TRBV20-1 with TRBJ2-7, with 12 positions matching TRBD2. Germline CDR1 and CDR2: DFQATT and SNEGSKA (reference sequence). The CDR3 runs 14 residues. The ends lost 4 bases at V and 7 bases at J; junction bases unmatched: 8. This CDR3 reads CSATLAGGPREQYF. The CDR3 coding sequence is TGCAGTGCTACCCTAGCGGGAGGGCCGCGGGAGCAGTACTTC.

V usage is TRBV5-4 and J usage is TRBJ2-3, with 10 bases identical to TRBD2. CDR3 length: 18 amino acids. Germline V CDR1 and CDR2: SGHNT, YYREEE (reference sequence). With 0 bases clipped from V and 1 base from J, the junction kept 8 bases outside the gene matches. CDR3 residues: CASSLASGRNYGTDTQYF. As DNA, the CDR3 is TGTGCCAGCAGCTTGGCTAGCGGGAGAAACTACGGCACAGATACGCAGTATTTT.

The V and J genes are TRBV3-1 and TRBJ2-5; D is possibly TRBD1 or TRBD2 (5 bases each). Deletions cut 3 bases from V and 1 base from J, with 15 bases between. This CDR3 is 16 amino acids long. CDR1 is LGHDT and CDR2 is YNNKEL in the germline V gene (reference sequence). The CDR3 DNA reads as TGTGCCAGCAGCCAGGGCCCCCGGGGCTCCCAAGAGACCCAGTACTTC. Its translation is CASSQGPRGSQETQYF.

The J gene is TRBJ1-2, the V gene TRBV20-1; tentative D call: TRBD1 (5 bases). The germline V and J ends were trimmed by 6 bases and 8 bases, with 16 bases remaining between them. Germline values: CDR1 DFQATT, CDR2 SNEGSKA (reference sequence). The CDR3 is 12 amino acids. The CDR3 loop reads CSALAGVLGYTF. The CDR3 DNA sequence: TGCAGTGCCCTAGCGGGGGTTTTGGGCTACACCTTC.

J is TRBJ2-1 and V is TRBV20-1; D gene ambiguous. V gave up 2 bases and J gave up 4 bases, with 15 bases separating them. Germline CDR1 and CDR2: DFQATT and SNEGSKA (reference sequence). The CDR3 contains 15 residues. CDR3 in DNA: TGCAGTGCTAGAAAGAAACGGCTCCCATACAATGAGCAGTTCTTC. Protein sequence: CSARKKRLPYNEQFF.

This clonotype has just one count. This may be a read error, as it is one base from a much larger clone. The rearrangement joins TRBV27 to TRBJ1-1; D might be TRBD1 (5 bases). Germline loops: CDR1 MNHEY, CDR2 SMNVEV (reference sequence). The CDR3 contains 14 residues. The CDR3 region is CASSLPGGIAEDFF. CDR3 DNA: TGTGCCAGCAGTCTTCCGGGGGGGATCGCTGAAGATTTCTTT.

The chain combines TRBV7-9 with TRBJ1-6; TRBD1 matches at 7 bases. The CDR3 is 15 amino acids. Germline V gene data show CDR1 as SEHNR and CDR2 as FQNEAQ (reference sequence). The ends lost 4 bases at V and 6 bases at J; junction bases unmatched: 6. CDR3 DNA sequence: TGTGCCAGCAGCTACGGGACAGCCGTTAATTCACCCCTCCACTTT. Protein product: CASSYGTAVNSPLHF.

This clonotype was seen a handful of times. The rearrangement joins TRBV10-3 to TRBJ2-4; 8 bases line up with TRBD1. Germline CDR1 ENHRY, CDR2 SYGVKD. The CDR3 consists of 15 residues. V trimming: 0 bases; J trimming: 6 bases; junction bases outside the gene matches: 4. The CDR3 loop reads CAISESAGGRNIQYF. The CDR3 region has the DNA TGTGCCATCAGTGAGTCGGCAGGGGGCAGAAACATTCAGTACTTC.

The chain combines TRBV7-9 with TRBJ2-4, with D perhaps TRBD2 (6 bases). The assigned J gene may be wrong: the sequence end matches TRBJ2-7 better. CDR3 size: 15 residues. Looked up from germline, CDR1 is SEHNR and CDR2 is FQNEAQ (reference sequence). Here the CDR3 DNA reads TGTGCCAGCAGCGACAGTGGTGGGGAGGAGGACGAGCAGTACTTC. It codes for CASSDSGGEEDEQYF.

This clonotype was counted between two and nine times. The chain joins TRBV3-1 to TRBJ2-7, with TRBD2 matching 12 bases. CDR1 and CDR2 (germline): LGHDT, YNNKEL (reference sequence). The V and J ends lost 11 bases and 7 bases, in that order; junction bases with no gene match: 6. The CDR3 is 12 residues long. This CDR3 is CASSGRAREQYF. The CDR3 nucleotides read TGTGCCTCTAGCGGGAGGGCGCGGGAGCAGTACTTC.

The rearrangement uses TRBV7-8 and TRBJ1-2; D remains unclear. CDR1 is SGHVS and CDR2 is FQNEAQ in the germline V gene. The CDR3 has 16 amino acids. Deletions cut 3 bases from V and 8 bases from J, with 22 bases between. The CDR3: CASSLEVGLQVGGYTF. CDR3 coding DNA: TGTGCCAGCAGCTTGGAAGTAGGACTGCAGGTGGGAGGCTACACCTTC.

The chain carries TRBV27 and TRBJ2-7; TRBD2 aligns across 8 bases. The CDR3 totals 15 residues. In germline, CDR1 is MNHEY, CDR2 SMNVEV (reference sequence). CDR3 coding DNA: TGTGTCACGTATCGACAGAGCGGGAGATCCTACGAGCAGTACTTC. Protein sequence: CVTYRQSGRSYEQYF.

The rearrangement joins TRBV7-6 to TRBJ2-5; TRBD2 matches 7 bases. With 7 bases clipped from V and 11 bases from J, the junction kept 16 bases outside the gene matches. The CDR3 runs to 14 residues. The germline V gene encodes CDR1 SGHVS and CDR2 FNYEAQ. CDR3 amino acids: CASTAGLQYNEQYF. For the CDR3, the DNA is TGTGCCAGCACCGCGGGACTACAATACAATGAGCAGTACTTC.

The chain employs TRBV18 and TRBJ1-1; the D is unclear. The CDR3 loop spans 12 amino acids. Trimming stripped 6 bases from V and 7 bases from J, with 12 bases between. Germline CDR1 is KGHSH and CDR2 is LQKENI. CDR3 residues: CASSQQPDEAFF. The CDR3 DNA is TGTGCCAGCTCGCAACAACCCGATGAAGCTTTCTTT.

In its sample, this clonotype was seen a few times. The chain uses TRBV5-1 and TRBJ2-3; D might be TRBD2 (6 bases). The V end lost 0 bases, the J end lost 2 bases, and 7 bases lay between the germline ends. The germline V gene encodes CDR1 SGHRS and CDR2 YFSETQ. CDR3 length: 14 residues. The CDR3 here is CASSLGDFTDTQYF. In DNA, the CDR3 is TGCGCCAGCAGCTTGGGGGACTTCACAGATACGCAGTATTTT.